Included here is one T cell receptor (beta chain) sequence, with context. The target antigen is unknown. The data stem from a study of response to subunit inactivated influenza vaccine. Study-level findings and limits: It was the authors' suggestion that each seasonal influenza vaccination recruits few new T cells.

TCRdb processed the RT-PCR reads anew with MiXCR; each CDR3 protein has one entry. Of about 620,000 distinct CDR3 sequences in the sample, 12% were seen once. V gave up 5 bases and J gave up 2 bases, with 15 bases separating them. CDR1 MNHNS and CDR2 SASEGT come from the germline V gene. The CDR3 is 15 residues long. The clonotype was recovered from a middle-aged man who received an inactivated influenza vaccine. The specimen comprised PBMCs from blood, sampled on the day of vaccination. This rearrangement joins TRBV6-1 to TRBJ2-5, with a weak D call TRBD2 (6 bases). The CDR3 nucleotides read TGTGCCAGCAGTCCGAACCGGGACTTTCAAGAGACCCAGTACTTC. Amino acid sequence: CASSPNRDFQETQYF.